Shown below are 15 T cell receptor beta chains from a single sample sequenced in a study of cytomegalovirus exposure and HLA in healthy donors. A multiplex PCR was run with 60 Vbeta primers and 13 Jbeta primers. Assay used: immunoSEQ multiplex PCR; TCRdb lists only in-frame clones, some missing. The sample consists of 160,000 or so clones, under 85% of them appearing once. The sequencing input was PBMCs. Receptors were obtained from a man aged 50-60 years in good health and CMV-seropositive.

V is TRBV28 and J is TRBJ2-1; 7 bases fit TRBD2. J gave up 4 bases and V 7 bases, and 7 bases lay outside the gene matches. The V gene's germline CDR1 is MDHEN and CDR2 SYDVKM. The CDR3 spans 14 residues. The CDR3 coding sequence is TGTGCCAGCACCCAAGCGGGGACTTACAATGAGCAGTTCTTC. The encoded protein is CASTQAGTYNEQFF.

The V call is TRBV30, the J call TRBJ2-7; 11 positions agree with TRBD2. V shed 3 bases, J shed 4 bases, and the junction held 11 bases outside the gene matches. Germline V gene sequence: CDR1 GTSNPN, CDR2 SVGIG (reference sequence). This CDR3 region has 16 residues. The CDR3 sequence: CAWRATLAGGTYEQYF. Here the CDR3 DNA reads TGTGCCTGGAGGGCCACGCTAGCGGGAGGTACATACGAGCAGTACTTC. Full variable domain (rest looked up from reference TRBV30 and TRBJ2-7): SQTIHQWPATLVQPVGSPLSLECTVEGTSNPNLYWYRQAAGRGLQLLFYSVGIGQISSEVPQNLSASRPQDRQFILSSKKLLLSDSGFYLCAWRATLAGGTYEQYFGPGTRLTVT.

On this clone: The same CDR3 is also encoded by other DNA sequences in this sample. This chain connects TRBV10-3 to TRBJ2-1; possibly TRBD2 for D (6 bases). The germline gives CDR1 ENHRY, CDR2 SYGVKD. V lost 4 bases and J lost 10, with 17 bases in between. This CDR3 is built from 14 residues. CDR3 nucleotides: TGTGCCATCAGTGCGTCGACTAGTGATACCGAGCAGTTCTTC. Its protein is CAISASTSDTEQFF.

The chain recombines TRBV7-8 with TRBJ2-1; 7 bases align to TRBD2. Germline loops: CDR1 SGHVS, CDR2 FQNEAQ. The CDR3 spans 16 residues. After removal of 5 bases from V and 0 bases from J, the junction contained 7 bases not matched to a gene. The CDR3 sequence: CASSPRTRSSYNEQFF. The CDR3 bases are TGTGCCAGCAGCCCCCGGACTAGGAGCTCCTACAATGAGCAGTTCTTC.

This clone has a handful of counts. This sequence joins TRBV23-1 and TRBJ2-7; TRBD2 aligns across 7 bases. TRBV23-1 qualifies as an ORF whose function is uncertain. V gave up 4 bases and J gave up 3 bases; unmatched junction bases: 9. The CDR3 is 15 amino acids. The CDR3 region has the DNA TGCGCCAGCAGTCTCCCTAGCGGTTCGAGCTACGAGCAGTACTTC. This translates into CASSLPSGSSYEQYF.

The genes are TRBV5-4 and TRBJ1-1, with 7 positions matching TRBD1. The germline CDR1 and CDR2 sequences are SGHNT and YYREEE (reference sequence). CDR3 size: 14 residues. V shed 3 bases, J shed 7 bases, and the junction held 9 bases outside the gene matches. CDR3 amino acids: CASSSRQGSLEAFF. The CDR3 DNA reads as TGTGCCAGCAGCTCCCGACAGGGCTCACTTGAAGCTTTCTTT.

The chain uses TRBV6-6 and TRBJ2-5; weak D call: TRBD1 (6 bases). Deletions cut 6 bases from V and 1 base from J, with 9 bases between. Germline CDR1 is MNHNY and CDR2 is SVGAGI (reference sequence). CDR3 length: 13 residues. CDR3 DNA: TGTGCCAGCAGCAGGGGATCCCAAGAGACCCAGTACTTC. It specifies CASSRGSQETQYF.

The V call is TRBV28, the J call TRBJ1-5; weak D call: TRBD1 (6 bases). This CDR3 is built from 15 residues. Germline CDR1 MDHEN, CDR2 SYDVKM. V gave up 2 bases and J gave up 3 bases, with 11 bases separating them. The CDR3 DNA follows: TGTGCCAGCAGTTTACTGAGACAGGTCAATCAGCCCCAGCATTTT. It translates to CASSLLRQVNQPQHF.

The rearrangement links TRBV5-4 to TRBJ2-2, with TRBD2 matching 10 bases. After removal of 4 bases from V and 6 bases from J, the junction contained 12 bases not matched to a gene. Germline lookup yields CDR1 SGHNT and CDR2 YYREEE (reference sequence). The CDR3 consists of 17 residues. CDR3 DNA sequence: TGTGCCAGCAGCCCCGTGGGAGCGGGGGGGCTTGCCGGGGAGCTGTTTTTT. Its translation is CASSPVGAGGLAGELFF.

The J gene is TRBJ2-7, the V gene TRBV11-2; TRBD2 is a possible D gene (5 bases). Germline CDR1 is SGHAT and CDR2 is FQNNGV. CDR3 length: 14 residues. Between the trimmed V and J ends, which lost 3 bases and 3 bases, there was a span of 12 bases. The CDR3 here is CASSFRPTSYEQYF. The DNA of the CDR3 is TGTGCCAGCAGCTTCCGCCCTACTAGCTACGAGCAGTACTTC.

The CDR3 nucleotides read TGTGCCATCAGTGAGTTTGGAGTGACGACTGGAAACACCATATATTTT. Amino acid sequence: CAISEFGVTTGNTIYF. The chain employs TRBV10-3 and TRBJ1-3, with D uncertain. The V end lost 1 base, the J end lost 2 bases, and 12 bases lay between the germline ends. The CDR3 totals 16 residues. In germline, CDR1 is ENHRY, CDR2 SYGVKD.

This rearrangement joins TRBV6-1 to TRBJ2-1; D is unresolved. CDR1 MNHNS and CDR2 SASEGT come from the germline V gene. V lost 4 bases and J 9 bases, leaving 13 bases between the germline ends. The CDR3 runs 13 residues. CDR3 DNA sequence: TGTGCCAGCAGTGGACTCCCCGCAGCTGAGCAGTTCTTC. This translates into CASSGLPAAEQFF.

This sequence joins TRBV7-8 and TRBJ2-5; 8 bases fit TRBD2. V was pared by 5 bases and J by 2 bases, with 7 bases of the junction left unmatched. CDR1 and CDR2 from the germline V gene are SGHVS and FQNEAQ. The CDR3 consists of 15 residues. The CDR3 spells CASSAFVAGQETQYF. The CDR3 DNA reads TGTGCCAGCAGCGCCTTTGTAGCGGGGCAAGAGACCCAGTACTTC.

This clone was seen once. CDR3 amino acids: CASGGVLETQYF. The CDR3 region has the DNA TGTGCCAGCGGCGGGGTTTTAGAGACCCAGTACTTC. The chain combines TRBV6-1 with TRBJ2-5; possible D gene TRBD2, 6 bases. This CDR3 is built from 12 residues. Germline CDR1 MNHNS, CDR2 SASEGT. V shed 8 bases and J shed 4 bases, with 11 bases lying between them.

This chain joins TRBV4-3 and TRBJ2-1, with a possible D match to TRBD2 (5 bases). CDR1 and CDR2 (germline): LGHNA, YSLEER. The V and J ends lost 1 base and 8 bases respectively, with 9 bases between them. This CDR3 region has 13 residues. The CDR3 loop is CASSQAGSYEQFF. The CDR3 nucleotides are TGCGCCAGCAGCCAAGCGGGATCGTATGAGCAGTTCTTC.